The source of this TCR beta chain is a study of shared clonotypes between healthy human individuals. General study results and limits: In this cohort, only blood was sampled, and tissue repertoires likely differ.

As to this clone: Its cognate antigen is unknown.

Memory CD4+ cells were the fraction left after CD45RA+ naive selection. The V gene end was trimmed by 5 bases and the J gene end by 7 bases; junction bases not matched to a gene: 11. The CDR3 consists of 15 residues. The germline gives CDR1 MNHEY, CDR2 SVGAGI. Here immunoSEQ multiplex PCR was the method, and the copy in TCRdb shows in-frame clones only, minus some. The data hold over a million clones, with about four fifths observed a single time. The chain carries TRBV6-5 and TRBJ2-7, with 10 bases fitting TRBD1. Sequenced sample: memory CD4+ T cells from PBMCs. Noted subset: CD45RA-negative fraction. This clonotype was obtained from a man in his late teens or twenties in good health. Some clones in this sample may be carry-over from other donors' samples. CDR3 sequence reads: CASSLPGQGRLEQYF. For the CDR3, the DNA is TGTGCCAGCAGTCTTCCGGGACAGGGGCGACTAGAGCAGTACTTC.